A single sample gave rise to the 24 T cell receptor beta chains below, sequenced in a study of blood T cell repertoires in COVID-19. The data were produced by immunoSEQ multiplex PCR, yet TCRdb's version contains in-frame clones alone and is incomplete. The sample includes tens of thousands of clones, roughly 87% of them seen just once. Sequenced: peripheral blood. The receptor source for this set is an elderly woman with active or convalescent COVID-19.

CDR3 sequence reads: CASSRVESTGELFF. The CDR3 DNA reads as TGCGCCAGCAGCCGAGTTGAAAGCACCGGGGAGCTGTTTTTT. This chain joins TRBV4-3 and TRBJ2-2; no clear D. V gave up 4 bases and J gave up 4 bases, with 10 bases separating them. The CDR3 extends over 14 amino acids. The germline V gene encodes CDR1 LGHNA and CDR2 YSLEER.

The V and J genes are TRBV5-6 and TRBJ1-1, with unresolved D. The germline V gene has CDR1 SGHDT and CDR2 YYEEEE. V lost 0 bases to trimming and J lost 5 bases, with 5 bases between them. This CDR3 has 12 residues. As DNA, the CDR3 is TGTGCCAGCAGCTTGGGGAGGACTGAAGCTTTCTTT. This gives the protein CASSLGRTEAFF.

This sequence joins TRBV4-1 and TRBJ1-2; D ambiguous. The CDR3 sequence is 13 residues long. Germline values: CDR1 MGHRA, CDR2 YSYEKL. Trimming took off 0 bases at V and 8 bases at J, with 10 bases between the two ends. The CDR3 loop reads CASSQENPRGYTF. CDR3 nucleotide sequence: TGCGCCAGCAGCCAAGAAAACCCACGGGGCTACACCTTC.

The rearrangement joins TRBV6-6 to TRBJ1-2; D is ambiguous. Germline lookup yields CDR1 MNHNY and CDR2 SVGAGI (reference sequence). The CDR3 consists of 12 residues. V was clipped by 5 bases and J by 8 bases, with 12 bases between them. The CDR3: CASSQEREGYTF. The CDR3 region has the DNA TGTGCCAGCAGTCAAGAACGGGAGGGCTACACCTTC.

This chain uses TRBV30 with TRBJ1-4; no firm D call. Trimming took 5 bases from V and 0 from J, leaving 7 bases between them. Germline V gene lookup returns CDR1 GTSNPN and CDR2 SVGIG (reference sequence). This CDR3 has 13 amino acids. For the CDR3, the DNA is TGTGCCTGGGCCCAGGCAACTAATGAAAAACTGTTTTTT. Amino acid sequence: CAWAQATNEKLFF.

The genes are TRBV19 and TRBJ1-5; tentatively, D is TRBD1 (6 bases). Per germline, CDR1 LNHDA and CDR2 SQIVND (reference sequence). The CDR3 covers 14 residues. Trimming pared 1 base from V and 7 bases from J, leaving 11 bases between. CDR3 DNA: TGTGCCAGTAGTATAGTTCCAGGGGAGCAGCCCCAGCATTTT. It encodes CASSIVPGEQPQHF.

The gene calls are TRBV4-3 and TRBJ2-3; D gene ambiguous. This CDR3 contains 14 residues. Trimming removed 0 bases from V and 3 bases from J, with 7 bases in between. The germline gives CDR1 LGHNA, CDR2 YSLEER. The CDR3 DNA reads TGCGCCAGCAGCCAAGACGCGGCAACAGATACGCAGTATTTT. This gives the protein CASSQDAATDTQYF.

This clone was found once. The rearrangement joins TRBV6-2 or TRBV6-3 to TRBJ1-3, with D perhaps TRBD1 (6 bases). The CDR3 is 15 residues long. The V gene's germline CDR1 is MNHEY and CDR2 SVGEGT. V lost 2 bases and J lost 3, with 11 bases in between. Written as DNA, the CDR3 is TGTGCCAGCAGTTACCCCGGACAGAATGGAAACACCATATATTTT. The encoded protein is CASSYPGQNGNTIYF.

This chain uses TRBV7-6 with TRBJ2-4; TRBD1 is a possible D gene (5 bases). The CDR3 is 20 residues long. The V and J ends lost 5 bases and 1 base respectively, with 27 bases between them. Germline V lookup: CDR1 SGHVS, CDR2 FNYEAQ. Here the CDR3 reads CASSPVRHQGWGSAKNIQYF. Here the CDR3 DNA reads TGTGCCAGCAGCCCCGTCCGACACCAGGGATGGGGCTCCGCCAAAAACATTCAGTACTTC.

V usage is TRBV6-5 and J usage is TRBJ2-4, with D possibly being TRBD1 (6 bases). This CDR3 comprises 14 residues. The germline V and J ends were trimmed by 6 bases and 2 bases, with 11 bases remaining between them. From germline, CDR1 is MNHEY and CDR2 SVGAGI. DNA for the CDR3: TGTGCCAGCAGACCCCAGGGGACCAAAAACATTCAGTACTTC. Residues: CASRPQGTKNIQYF.

The rearrangement joins TRBV20-1 to TRBJ2-5; D might be TRBD2 (6 bases). V was trimmed by 2 bases and J by 7 bases, leaving 8 bases between them. This CDR3 has 11 amino acids. CDR1 DFQATT and CDR2 SNEGSKA come from the germline V gene (reference sequence). As DNA, the CDR3 is TGCAGTGCTAGATTCGGGGGGACCCAGTACTTC. Translating gives CSARFGGTQYF.

The CDR3 region is CATSDLNSNYGYTF. DNA for the CDR3: TGTGCCACCAGTGATTTGAACTCCAACTATGGCTACACCTTC. The rearrangement uses TRBV24-1 and TRBJ1-2, with D unclear. V was pared by 0 bases and J by 2 bases, with 6 bases between. Germline V gene lookup returns CDR1 KGHDR and CDR2 SFDVKD. The CDR3 is 14 amino acids.

The V and J genes are TRBV5-1 and TRBJ1-6, with 9 bases matching TRBD1. CDR1 is SGHRS and CDR2 is YFSETQ in the germline V gene. The CDR3 is made up of 16 amino acids. J gave up 10 bases and V 4 bases, and 12 bases lay outside the gene matches. The CDR3 DNA sequence: TGCGCCAGCAGCGTCGACCCGGGACAGGGAAGGTCACCCCTCCACTTT. Protein product: CASSVDPGQGRSPLHF. Looking up the rest from reference TRBV5-1 and TRBJ1-6 gives the full variable domain: KAGVTQTPRYLIKTRGQQVTLSCSPISGHRSVSWYQQTPGQGLQFLFEYFSETQRNKGNFPGRFSGRQFSNSRSEMNVSTLELGDSALYLCASSVDPGQGRSPLHFGNGTRLTVT.

The chain uses TRBV19 and TRBJ2-1, with TRBD2 as a possible D gene (5 bases). The germline V gene encodes CDR1 LNHDA and CDR2 SQIVND (reference sequence). Trimming pared 5 bases from V and 10 bases from J, leaving 15 bases between. The CDR3 length is 13 residues. The CDR3 DNA follows: TGTGCCAGTAGTTTCAGCGGCCGGGCGGAGCAGTTCTTC. Translating gives CASSFSGRAEQFF.

V and J are TRBV11-3 and TRBJ2-1; 8 positions match TRBD1. J gave up 3 bases and V 5 bases, and 6 bases lay outside the gene matches. CDR3 size: 15 residues. From germline, CDR1 is SGHNT and CDR2 YENEEA. The CDR3 bases are TGTGCCAGCAGCCTCACCGGGACAGGCTACAATGAGCAGTTCTTC. This encodes CASSLTGTGYNEQFF.

This chain links TRBV4-3 with TRBJ1-2, with 10 bases fitting TRBD1. V gave up 3 bases and J gave up 4 bases; unmatched junction bases: 2. The germline V gene has CDR1 LGHNA and CDR2 YSLEER. The CDR3 runs to 14 residues. The CDR3 reads CASSQTGGAYGYTF. The CDR3 region has the DNA TGCGCCAGCAGCCAGACAGGGGGCGCCTATGGCTACACCTTC.

This sequence joins TRBV15 and TRBJ2-1, with 8 bases that match TRBD2. V lost 5 bases, J lost 9 bases, and 6 bases stayed unmatched. The CDR3 is 13 residues long. Germline CDR1 is LNHNV and CDR2 is YYDKDF (reference sequence). The DNA of the CDR3 is TGTGCCACCAGCGTCGGGGGGGCGGGTGAGCAGTTCTTC. It translates to CATSVGGAGEQFF.

The chain carries TRBV18 and TRBJ1-2; possibly TRBD1 for D (6 bases). The V and J ends lost 2 bases and 8 bases respectively, with 21 bases between them. This CDR3 is built from 16 residues. CDR1 is KGHSH and CDR2 is LQKENI in the germline V gene. The DNA of the CDR3 is TGTGCCAGCTCACCAGAGGCTGGGACATGGATTATCGGCTACACCTTC. It is translated as CASSPEAGTWIIGYTF.

The chain uses TRBV6-5 and TRBJ2-7; 7 bases align to TRBD1. The V gene's germline CDR1 is MNHEY and CDR2 SVGAGI. The CDR3 extends over 15 amino acids. V lost 2 bases and J lost 7; bases outside the gene matches: 11. The CDR3 sequence: CASSYGTAVNGEQYF. Written as DNA, the CDR3 is TGTGCCAGCAGTTACGGGACAGCCGTGAACGGGGAGCAGTACTTC.

The J gene is TRBJ1-2, the V gene TRBV11-2; 8 bases agree with TRBD1. The CDR3 runs to 13 residues. V was clipped by 9 bases and J by 4 bases; unmatched bases: 7. Germline CDR1 is SGHAT and CDR2 is FQNNGV. The CDR3 sequence: CASAPGQAYGYTF. In DNA, the CDR3 is TGTGCCAGTGCTCCGGGACAGGCCTATGGCTACACCTTC.

This rearrangement joins TRBV5-1 to TRBJ1-1, with TRBD1 matching 7 bases. Losses at the gene ends were 5 bases for V and 9 bases for J; bases not matched to a gene: 16. This CDR3 is built from 15 residues. Germline V lookup: CDR1 SGHRS, CDR2 YFSETQ. The CDR3 nucleotides read TGCGCCAGCAGTTCGCAGGGGGAGCGAGGGACAAAAGCTTTCTTT. Translating it yields CASSSQGERGTKAFF. The variable domain in full, completed from reference TRBV5-1 and TRBJ1-1, reads KAGVTQTPRYLIKTRGQQVTLSCSPISGHRSVSWYQQTPGQGLQFLFEYFSETQRNKGNFPGRFSGRQFSNSRSEMNVSTLELGDSALYLCASSSQGERGTKAFFGQGTRLTVV.

The CDR3 region has the DNA TGTGCCAGCTCAGGGTTCTCTGGAAACACCATATATTTT. Protein product: CASSGFSGNTIYF. The rearrangement uses TRBV2 and TRBJ1-3, with D possibly TRBD1 on 5 matching bases. Germline V gene lookup returns CDR1 SNHLY and CDR2 FYNNEI. Trimming took off 8 bases at V and 0 bases at J, with 8 bases between the two ends. The CDR3 runs to 13 residues.

The rearrangement uses TRBV7-7 and TRBJ2-5; TRBD2 aligns across 7 bases. In germline, CDR1 is SSHAT, CDR2 FNYEAQ (reference sequence). The ends lost 1 base at V and 5 bases at J; junction bases unmatched: 7. The CDR3 extends over 15 amino acids. In nucleotides, the CDR3 is TGTGCCAGCAGCTTAGTCGCGGGGGAAGGGGAGACCCAGTACTTC. It specifies CASSLVAGEGETQYF.

The chain carries TRBV7-8 and TRBJ1-1; D not certain. The V gene's germline CDR1 is SGHVS and CDR2 FQNEAQ. V gave up 2 bases and J gave up 5 bases, with 12 bases separating them. This CDR3 has 14 residues. CDR3 sequence (DNA): TGTGCCAGCAGCTTAAATCGTGGAGGGACTGAAGCTTTCTTT. This codes for CASSLNRGGTEAFF. The full variable domain, rest sourced from reference TRBV7-8 and TRBJ1-1, is GAGVSQSPRYKVAKRGQDVALRCDPISGHVSLFWYQQALGQGPEFLTYFQNEAQLDKSGLPSDRFFAERPEGSVSTLKIQRTQQEDSAVYLCASSLNRGGTEAFFGQGTRLTVV.